This T cell receptor beta chain was identified during a study of T cell repertoires in cytomegalovirus infection (dated by TCRdb to about 2019). Notes on the research overall: Alongside well-studied HLA-B-restricted epitopes, the peptide stimulations were aimed at recently identified HLA-C-restricted CMV epitopes, whose presentation resists viral immunomodulation. Donor HLA type was relevant to the analysis, as public TCR beta signatures indicated carriage of CMV infection together with the matching HLA type. What the research found in general, with its limitations: In the ex vivo response, HLA-C-restricted CMV-specific TCR beta clonotypes were dominant, and in two of eight donors the single most frequent clonotype came from this HLA-C-restricted group. In both this cohort and an independent roughly 350-donor cohort, the cumulative frequency of public TCR beta family members distinguished carriers of CMV infection plus the relevant HLA type.

The sample's treatment or condition label, decoded: in vitro stimulation with specific CMV peptide epitopes to enrich CMV-specific T cells. On this clonotype: Its binding antigen is unknown. Base qualities are not provided; no much larger clone lies one nucleotide away.

The CDR3 measures 21 amino acids from cysteine to phenylalanine. Only CDR3 DNA is held: 63 bases, read in frame from base 1. Reading the germline V gene gives CDR1 MGHRA and CDR2 YSYEKL. Unmatched junction bases come to 26, with V trimmed by 1 base and J by 9 bases. Sequencing used an Illumina HiSeq 1500. Using fastp trimming at Q25 and MiXCR clonotype assembly, TCRdb reanalyzed the public sequencing data and kept in-frame beta chains. A single entry per CDR3 protein holds the most common genes and DNA from its merged rows. In this sample the table shows about 900,000 distinct CDR3 sequences, roughly a third of which occur a single time. Of the sample, over 10% falls within the top ten clones.

This material consisted of cultured CD8+ T cells from PBMCs, taken from culture after CMV antigen stimulation. The chain employs TRBV4-1 and TRBJ2-5, with 10 bases aligning to TRBD2. This clonotype originated in a human donor in good health (CMV status not recorded). Some clones in this sample may be carry-over from other donors' samples. The DNA reads TGCGCCAGCAGCCAAGGGCGGTTTTATGGGCCTAGCGGGGGCCCAGAGGAGGCCCAGTACTTC. This yields the protein CASSQGRFYGPSGGPEEAQYF.